The T cell receptor beta chain described here comes from a study of shared clonotypes between healthy human individuals. HIV-negative, healthy adults without recent acute infections or vaccinations were the donors. Every donor was a Caucasian adult from Nashville, Tennessee. Trimming shortened V by 3 bases and J by 5 bases, and 7 bases separated the two germline ends. In germline, CDR1 is GTSNPN, CDR2 SVGIG (reference sequence). The length of the CDR3 is 11 residues. As for this clone: Antigen: not known.

Study outcomes and limitations: Non-shared clonotypes showed lower generation probabilities than clonotypes common to all four donors. Of the naive CD4 clonotypes, approximately 5% were shared across a few donors.

Clones were sequenced by immunoSEQ multiplex PCR, and TCRdb holds only the in-frame ones, with some missing. Here the sample spans a few million clones, about 92% being singletons. The clonotype originates from a man aged 18 to 30 in good health. The sample was naive CD4+ T cells sorted from blood. Subset specified: CD45RA+ positively selected. The chain uses TRBV30 and TRBJ1-2; no firm D call. This chain's CDR3 is CAWSLFYGYTF. The DNA of the CDR3 is TGTGCCTGGAGCCTATTTTATGGCTACACCTTC.